Each of the 31 T cell receptor beta chains below was sequenced from the same sample in a study of blood T cell repertoires in COVID-19. Here immunoSEQ multiplex PCR was the method, and the copy in TCRdb shows in-frame clones only, minus some. The sample lists fewer than 250,000 clones, about 91% occurring once. The sequenced material came from peripheral blood. Receptors originate from a man aged 30-40 years with acute or convalescent COVID-19.

V is TRBV11-3 and J is TRBJ2-1, with D unresolved. Trimming pared 1 base from V and 3 bases from J, leaving 4 bases between. The CDR3 consists of 13 residues. CDR1 and CDR2 from the germline V gene are SGHNT and YENEEA. CDR3 amino acids: CASSLANYNEQFF. CDR3 bases: TGTGCCAGCAGCTTAGCTAACTACAATGAGCAGTTCTTC.

The V call is TRBV9, the J call TRBJ1-6, with D tentatively TRBD1 (6 bases). The CDR3 length is 15 residues. V lost 3 bases and J 10 bases, leaving 17 bases between the germline ends. Germline CDR1 reads SGDLS; CDR2 reads YYNGEE. The CDR3 DNA sequence: TGTGCCAGCAGCGCAGGGGTCACCATCAACTCACCCCTCCACTTT. Amino acid sequence: CASSAGVTINSPLHF.

V usage is TRBV2 and J usage is TRBJ1-6; a possible D gene is TRBD1 (6 bases). V was clipped by 2 bases and J by 10 bases, with 15 bases between them. Germline lookup yields CDR1 SNHLY and CDR2 FYNNEI. The length of the CDR3 is 15 residues. The CDR3 loop is CASSENRVMGSPLHF. The CDR3 DNA follows: TGTGCCAGCAGTGAAAACAGGGTGATGGGATCACCCCTCCACTTT.

Only one count was recorded for this clone. The chain is built from TRBV7-9 and TRBJ2-1; possible D gene TRBD1, 6 bases. The CDR3 extends over 13 amino acids. Trimming cost V 6 bases and J 8 bases, with 14 bases left between them. The germline gives CDR1 SEHNR, CDR2 FQNEAQ (reference sequence). CDR3 DNA: TGTGCCAGCAGTAGGGGGTTTAGAGATGAGCAGTTCTTC. The encoded protein is CASSRGFRDEQFF.

The CDR3 nucleotides are TGTGCCAGCAGACTACAGGGGGCGGATTCCGATACGCAGTATTTT. This encodes CASRLQGADSDTQYF. The chain carries TRBV6-5 and TRBJ2-3; the match to TRBD1 covers 9 bases. The CDR3 is 15 residues long. The V segment lost 6 bases and the J segment 6 bases; nucleotides outside the gene matches: 10. Germline-derived CDR1 and CDR2 are MNHEY and SVGAGI.

The CDR3, as DNA: TGTGCCAGCAGTTTTGGACAGGGGGCTTCCTACGAGCAGTACTTC. Residues: CASSFGQGASYEQYF. The genes are TRBV6-1 and TRBJ2-7; TRBD1 matches 11 bases. CDR1 is MNHNS and CDR2 is SASEGT in the germline V gene. The CDR3 length is 15 residues. After removal of 5 bases from V and 1 base from J, the junction contained 4 bases not matched to a gene.

This chain uses TRBV27 with TRBJ2-7; 9 nucleotides match TRBD1. The germline V gene has CDR1 MNHEY and CDR2 SMNVEV (reference sequence). With 2 bases clipped from V and 7 bases from J, the junction kept 6 bases outside the gene matches. This CDR3 region has 14 residues. CDR3 sequence: CASSLTGQGREQYF. CDR3 nucleotide sequence: TGTGCCAGCAGTTTAACTGGACAGGGGAGGGAGCAGTACTTC.

The sample holds one count of this clone. This chain joins TRBV5-1 and TRBJ1-6, with 11 bases matching TRBD1. Looked up from germline, CDR1 is SGHRS and CDR2 is YFSETQ. The CDR3 is 16 residues long. J gave up 6 bases and V 0 bases, and 2 bases lay outside the gene matches. In DNA, the CDR3 is TGCGCCAGCAGCTTGGGAGGGACAGGGGGTAATTCACCCCTCCACTTT. Translation: CASSLGGTGGNSPLHF.

This clone was seen only once. The rearrangement uses TRBV5-1 and TRBJ1-1, with D perhaps matching TRBD1 (5 bases). Trimming removed 0 bases at V and 8 bases at J, with 17 bases between. The CDR3 runs 15 residues. Germline CDR1 SGHRS, CDR2 YFSETQ. This CDR3 is CASSLESGRATEAFF. In nucleotides, the CDR3 is TGCGCCAGCAGCTTGGAATCGGGCAGGGCCACCGAAGCTTTCTTT.

V gene TRBV18 combines with J gene TRBJ2-3; D gene uncertain. The CDR3 is 15 residues long. Germline-derived CDR1 and CDR2 are KGHSH and LQKENI. V gave up 3 bases and J gave up 3 bases, with 13 bases separating them. The CDR3 DNA reads TGTGCCAGCTCACCGGAGAACTCGAGGACAGATACGCAGTATTTT. Amino acids: CASSPENSRTDTQYF.

The chain links TRBV7-2 to TRBJ1-6, with a weak D call TRBD1 (6 bases). The CDR3 sequence is 15 residues long. Trimming removed 3 bases at V and 6 bases at J, with 12 bases between. Per the germline V gene, CDR1 is SGHTA and CDR2 is FQGNSA. The CDR3 coding sequence is TGTGCCAGCAGCTTTGGGGGCGCGGCTAATTCACCCCTCCACTTT. Protein: CASSFGGAANSPLHF.

The chain combines TRBV11-2 with TRBJ2-7, with TRBD2 identical over 13 bases. With 5 bases clipped from V and 4 bases from J, the junction kept 11 bases outside the gene matches. Per germline, CDR1 SGHAT and CDR2 FQNNGV. This CDR3 contains 17 residues. CDR3 nucleotides: TGTGCCAGCAGCCTTCGGGGGTGGACTAGCGGGAGTTACGAGCAGTACTTC. This codes for CASSLRGWTSGSYEQYF.

The rearrangement uses TRBV7-2 and TRBJ2-7, with a possible D match to TRBD2 (5 bases). V was shortened by 0 bases and J by 2 bases, with 8 bases between the two germline ends. Germline CDR1 reads SGHTA; CDR2 reads FQGNSA. The CDR3 runs 14 residues. The CDR3 DNA follows: TGTGCCAGCAGCTTAGCAGGGAGCACCTACGAGCAGTACTTC. Its protein product is CASSLAGSTYEQYF. Full variable domain (outside the CDR3, taken from reference TRBV7-2 and TRBJ2-7): GAGVSQSPSNKVTEKGKDVELRCDPISGHTALYWYRQSLGQGLEFLIYFQGNSAPDKSGLPSDRFSAERTGGSVSTLTIQRTQQEDSAVYLCASSLAGSTYEQYFGPGTRLTVT.

The V gene is TRBV11-2, the J gene TRBJ2-1, with 12 bases aligning to TRBD1. This CDR3 is 16 amino acids long. CDR1 SGHAT and CDR2 FQNNGV come from the germline V gene. The J segment lost 8 bases and the V segment lost 3 bases, leaving 8 bases of the junction unmatched. The CDR3 spells CASSLLPGQGAYEQFF. For the CDR3, the DNA is TGTGCCAGCAGCTTGCTACCGGGACAGGGGGCTTATGAGCAGTTCTTC. Full variable domain (remainder filled in from reference TRBV11-2 and TRBJ2-1): EAGVAQSPRYKIIEKRQSVAFWCNPISGHATLYWYQQILGQGPKLLIQFQNNGVVDDSQLPKDRFSAERLKGVDSTLKIQPAKLEDSAVYLCASSLLPGQGAYEQFFGPGTRLTVL.

The rearrangement uses TRBV29-1 and TRBJ2-1, with TRBD2 matching 10 bases. Per the germline V gene, CDR1 is SQVTM and CDR2 is ANQGSEA. This CDR3 has 15 residues. V dropped 5 bases and J dropped 4; count of bases not matched to a gene: 8. The CDR3: CSVPGTSVSYNEQFF. The CDR3, as DNA: TGCAGCGTTCCCGGGACTAGCGTTTCGTACAATGAGCAGTTCTTC.

Only one count was recorded for this clone. This rearrangement joins TRBV6-6 to TRBJ1-4; TRBD1 matches 7 bases. The ends lost 5 bases at V and 7 bases at J; junction bases unmatched: 7. CDR3 length: 14 amino acids. Germline V gene sequence: CDR1 MNHNY, CDR2 SVGAGI (reference sequence). The CDR3 here is CASSRTGLTEKLFF. The DNA for the CDR3 is TGTGCCAGCAGTCGGACAGGCCTTACTGAAAAACTGTTTTTT.

The chain combines TRBV7-9 with TRBJ2-1; 8 nucleotides align to TRBD1. The germline CDR1 and CDR2 sequences are SEHNR and FQNEAQ (reference sequence). The trim removed 5 bases at V and 5 bases at J, leaving 8 bases unmatched. CDR3 length: 15 amino acids. The CDR3 DNA reads TGTGCCAGCAGCAATTCCGGGACAGGAGACAATGAGCAGTTCTTC. It specifies CASSNSGTGDNEQFF. Using reference TRBV7-9 and TRBJ2-1 for the parts outside the CDR3, the full variable domain is DTGVSQNPRHKITKRGQNVTFRCDPISEHNRLYWYRQTLGQGPEFLTYFQNEAQLEKSRLLSDRFSAERPKGSFSTLEIQRTEQGDSAMYLCASSNSGTGDNEQFFGPGTRLTVL.

This chain connects TRBV28 to TRBJ1-3; possibly TRBD1 for D (5 bases). There are 20 residues in the CDR3. Germline V CDR1 and CDR2: MDHEN, SYDVKM. V lost 7 bases, J lost 8 bases, and 36 bases lay in between. The CDR3 region is CASTSGAGREGFTGRDTIYF. CDR3 DNA sequence: TGTGCCAGCACTTCGGGAGCCGGGAGAGAAGGGTTCACGGGCAGGGACACCATATATTTT.

The chain carries TRBV5-1 and TRBJ2-2, with D tentatively TRBD2 (6 bases). This CDR3 spans 14 amino acids. V was cut by 4 bases and J by 11 bases, with 18 bases left in between. The germline V gene encodes CDR1 SGHRS and CDR2 YFSETQ. The CDR3 nucleotides are TGCGCCAGCAGCCCAGGGACGGGAGTAGCAGAGCTGTTTTTT. As protein: CASSPGTGVAELFF.

The chain couples TRBV11-2 to TRBJ2-1; no clear D. The CDR3 is made up of 15 amino acids. V lost 5 bases and J lost 0, with 11 bases in between. Germline CDR1 is SGHAT and CDR2 is FQNNGV. The CDR3 nucleotides are TGTGCCAGCAGCCCCGTACCGGGCTCCTACAATGAGCAGTTCTTC. Translating it yields CASSPVPGSYNEQFF.

The sample holds a few counts of this clone. The chain is built from TRBV5-6 and TRBJ1-6, with 8 bases identical to TRBD1. The germline gives CDR1 SGHDT, CDR2 YYEEEE. This CDR3 region has 15 residues. J lost 9 bases, V lost 2 bases, and 7 bases had no gene match. CDR3 sequence (DNA): TGTGCCAGCAGCTTAGGACAGGGTAGAGGTTCACCCCTCCACTTT. The encoded protein is CASSLGQGRGSPLHF.

The CDR3 protein is CASSPGHAGAGEQYF. Here the CDR3 DNA reads TGTGCCAGCAGCCCCGGCCATGCGGGAGCGGGCGAGCAGTACTTC. The chain has TRBV7-6 and TRBJ2-7; the match to TRBD2 covers 7 bases. The CDR3 has 15 amino acids. V shed 5 bases and J 6 bases; nucleotides not matched to a gene: 13. Looked up from germline, CDR1 is SGHVS and CDR2 is FNYEAQ.

The chain is built from TRBV18 and TRBJ1-5; weak D call: TRBD1 (5 bases). Germline values: CDR1 KGHSH, CDR2 LQKENI. This CDR3 has 14 residues. Trimming took 3 bases from V and 3 from J, leaving 9 bases between them. The CDR3 spells CASSPGGPNQPQHF. In DNA form, the CDR3 reads TGTGCCAGCTCACCGGGGGGACCCAATCAGCCCCAGCATTTT.

The rearrangement uses TRBV5-5 and TRBJ2-7; D remains unclear. The CDR3 runs to 16 residues. Trimming took off 0 bases at V and 5 bases at J, with 18 bases between the two ends. Germline CDR1 SGHKS, CDR2 YYEKEE (reference sequence). The CDR3 reads CASSLALRGAINEQYF. In DNA form, the CDR3 reads TGTGCCAGCAGCTTGGCCCTTAGAGGCGCAATCAACGAGCAGTACTTC.

The V call is TRBV13, the J call TRBJ2-3; tentative D call: TRBD2 (5 bases). Per germline, CDR1 PRHDT and CDR2 FYEKMQ (reference sequence). The V gene lost 3 bases and the J gene lost 3 bases, with 16 bases spanning the gap. The CDR3 covers 16 residues. Written as DNA, the CDR3 is TGTGCCAGCAGCTTGTTTTTCACGACTACAACAGATACGCAGTATTTT. Its translation: CASSLFFTTTTDTQYF.

The chain couples TRBV23-1 to TRBJ2-2; 11 nucleotides line up with TRBD2. TRBV23-1 is an ORF, and what it does is uncertain. The J segment lost 3 bases and the V segment lost 4 bases, leaving 7 bases of the junction unmatched. The CDR3 length is 17 residues. CDR3: CASSPLAGGKDTGELFF. As DNA, the CDR3 is TGCGCCAGCAGTCCCCTAGCGGGGGGCAAGGACACCGGGGAGCTGTTTTTT.

The gene calls are TRBV6-5 and TRBJ1-5; maybe TRBD1 (5 bases). Germline V CDR1 and CDR2: MNHEY, SVGAGI. The CDR3 sequence is 15 residues long. Trimming removed 6 bases at V and 0 bases at J, with 12 bases between. CDR3 bases: TGTGCCAGCAGGGATCAGGGTTATAGCAATCAGCCCCAGCATTTT. Amino acid sequence: CASRDQGYSNQPQHF.

This chain uses TRBV5-5 with TRBJ1-5, with 7 bases identical to TRBD1. The CDR3 runs to 14 residues. Germline CDR1 SGHKS, CDR2 YYEKEE (reference sequence). V trimming: 4 bases; J trimming: 5 bases; junction bases outside the gene matches: 6. The CDR3 DNA sequence: TGTGCCAGCAGCCTTGTCACAGGGGATCAGCCCCAGCATTTT. Amino acid sequence: CASSLVTGDQPQHF. The full variable domain, its missing parts supplied by reference TRBV5-5 and TRBJ1-5, is DAGVTQSPTHLIKTRGQQVTLRCSPISGHKSVSWYQQVLGQGPQFIFQYYEKEERGRGNFPDRFSARQFPNYSSELNVNALLLGDSALYLCASSLVTGDQPQHFGDGTRLSIL.

The chain couples TRBV19 to TRBJ2-1; 11 bases fit TRBD2. CDR3 length: 15 amino acids. CDR1 and CDR2 (germline): LNHDA, SQIVND (reference sequence). Trimming removed 7 bases from V and 7 bases from J; junction bases left unmatched: 9. The CDR3 region is CASTKLSGGGNEQFF. For the CDR3, the DNA is TGTGCCAGTACCAAACTTAGCGGGGGGGGGAATGAGCAGTTCTTC.

The chain's CDR3 is CASSLGTGGWETQYF. The CDR3 coding sequence is TGTGCCAGCAGCTTGGGGACAGGGGGCTGGGAGACCCAGTACTTC. This sequence joins TRBV5-4 and TRBJ2-5; 11 bases match TRBD1. The V gene's germline CDR1 is SGHNT and CDR2 YYREEE (reference sequence). This CDR3 comprises 15 residues. The V gene end was trimmed by 0 bases and the J gene end by 5 bases; junction bases not matched to a gene: 3.

The chain combines TRBV5-1 with TRBJ2-6; D uncertain. Trimming removed 0 bases from V and 0 bases from J, with 10 bases in between. This CDR3 is built from 17 residues. Germline-derived CDR1 and CDR2 are SGHRS and YFSETQ. This CDR3 reads CASSLVPPISGANVLTF. The CDR3 DNA is TGCGCCAGCAGCTTGGTCCCCCCTATCTCTGGGGCCAACGTCCTGACTTTC.